A single sample is the source of the 13 T cell receptor beta chains below, sequenced in a study of control samples from healthy donors and cancer patients (dated by TCRdb to the early 2020s). Preparation of the library involved the immunoSEQ multiplex PCR assay. TCRdb provides this immuneACCESS table in a form limited to in-frame rearrangements. Some clones are lacking; in checked studies, under half of them reflect an unresolved V gene, and why the rest are absent is not known. Present in this sample are around 150,000 clones, approximately 94% of which were seen just once. 8.5% of the sample is held by the ten biggest clonotypes. The material sequenced was blood. The receptors stem from a woman in her forties in good health.

This chain joins TRBV2 and TRBJ2-2; weak D call: TRBD1 (6 bases). Germline V CDR1 and CDR2: SNHLY, FYNNEI. Deletions cut 7 bases from V and 6 bases from J, with 15 bases between. This CDR3 has 14 amino acids. CDR3: CASTDRRSAGELFF. The CDR3 DNA reads as TGTGCCAGCACTGACAGGAGGTCGGCCGGGGAGCTGTTTTTT. The full variable domain, in which reference TRBV2 and TRBJ2-2 provide the parts outside the CDR3, is EPEVTQTPSHQVTQMGQEVILRCVPISNHLYFYWYRQILGQKVEFLVSFYNNEISEKSEIFDDQFSVERPDGSNFTLKIRSTKLEDSAMYFCASTDRRSAGELFFGEGSRLTVL.

The rearrangement joins TRBV6-2 or TRBV6-3 to TRBJ1-2; D unresolved. The germline V gene has CDR1 MNHEY and CDR2 SVGEGT. V lost 2 bases to trimming and J lost 3 bases, with 7 bases between them. The CDR3 spans 13 residues. The DNA of the CDR3 is TGTGCCAGCAGTTACCCGGAAGACTATGGCTACACCTTC. Its translation: CASSYPEDYGYTF.

The CDR3 protein is CAWSEDRTYQPQHF. CDR3 DNA sequence: TGTGCCTGGAGCGAAGACAGGACCTATCAGCCCCAGCATTTT. The chain joins TRBV30 to TRBJ1-5; possible D gene TRBD1, 6 bases. The CDR3 runs to 14 residues. Trimming stripped 3 bases from V and 5 bases from J, with 14 bases between. The germline gives CDR1 GTSNPN, CDR2 SVGIG (reference sequence).

The chain couples TRBV6-5 to TRBJ1-1, with a tentative D call TRBD1 (5 bases). V lost 10 bases and J 1 base, leaving 13 bases between the germline ends. Germline loops: CDR1 MNHEY, CDR2 SVGAGI. This CDR3 contains 13 residues. CDR3 in amino acids: CATNFQGNTEAFF. In DNA form, the CDR3 reads TGTGCCACCAATTTTCAGGGGAACACTGAAGCTTTCTTT.

Here the CDR3 DNA reads TGTGCCAGTAGAAAGGAGGGGGCGAAAGATACGCAGTATTTT. Its protein is CASRKEGAKDTQYF. The chain joins TRBV19 to TRBJ2-3, with D possibly being TRBD1 (7 bases). V was clipped by 6 bases and J by 5 bases, with 15 bases between them. Germline V gene sequence: CDR1 LNHDA, CDR2 SQIVND (reference sequence). The CDR3 totals 14 residues.

V and J are TRBV6-1 and TRBJ1-2, with D possibly TRBD1 on 6 matching bases. The CDR3 loop spans 15 amino acids. Germline CDR1 and CDR2: MNHNS and SASEGT. V was clipped by 1 base and J by 2 bases, with 11 bases between them. The CDR3 region is CASSEGTGQNYGYTF. CDR3 in DNA: TGTGCCAGCAGTGAAGGTACCGGACAGAACTATGGCTACACCTTC.

The chain employs TRBV30 and TRBJ1-1, with a tentative D call TRBD1 (5 bases). The CDR3 spans 18 residues. The V and J ends lost 2 bases and 1 base respectively, with 23 bases between them. Germline CDR1 is GTSNPN and CDR2 is SVGIG (reference sequence). CDR3 amino acids: CAWSIASGYRVWNTEAFF. The CDR3 region has the DNA TGTGCCTGGAGTATAGCCTCAGGGTATCGAGTGTGGAACACTGAAGCTTTCTTT.

Only one count was recorded for this clone. The chain joins TRBV7-2 to TRBJ2-3; 12 bases align to TRBD2. J gave up 6 bases and V 5 bases, and 9 bases lay outside the gene matches. The CDR3 extends over 16 amino acids. Germline V gene data show CDR1 as SGHTA and CDR2 as FQGNSA. CDR3 sequence reads: CASSTNLAGGPDTQYF. The CDR3 coding sequence is TGTGCCAGCAGCACTAATCTAGCGGGGGGGCCCGATACGCAGTATTTT.

This chain connects TRBV18 to TRBJ1-2, with 7 bases that match TRBD1. The CDR3 is 15 amino acids. The germline gives CDR1 KGHSH, CDR2 LQKENI. The junction had 9 bases not matched to a gene; V was cut back by 6 bases and J by 2 bases. This CDR3 reads CASSSRTGSNYGYTF. Written as DNA, the CDR3 is TGTGCCAGCTCGTCACGGACAGGATCAAACTATGGCTACACCTTC.

The rearrangement joins TRBV29-1 to TRBJ1-2; maybe TRBD1 (6 bases). The germline gives CDR1 SQVTM, CDR2 ANQGSEA. This CDR3 spans 12 amino acids. V was shortened by 5 bases and J by 7 bases, with 14 bases between the two germline ends. CDR3 residues: CSVWGTGSGYTF. The CDR3 nucleotides are TGCAGCGTTTGGGGTACAGGGTCTGGCTACACCTTC.

The table lists this clone with a count of one. The J gene is TRBJ2-2, the V gene TRBV11-3; no firm D call. Trimming shortened V by 1 base and J by 5 bases, and 2 bases separated the two germline ends. The CDR3 is made up of 12 amino acids. Per the germline V gene, CDR1 is SGHNT and CDR2 is YENEEA. The CDR3 region has the DNA TGTGCCAGCAGCTTAGGGACCGGGGAGCTGTTTTTT. Translation gives CASSLGTGELFF. The whole variable domain, remainder taken from reference TRBV11-3 and TRBJ2-2, is EAGVVQSPRYKIIEKKQPVAFWCNPISGHNTLYWYLQNLGQGPELLIRYENEEAVDDSQLPKDRFSAERLKGVDSTLKIQPAELGDSAVYLCASSLGTGELFFGEGSRLTVL.

The CDR3 bases are TGTGCCAGCAGCCAAGAAGATCACGGTACAGGGTCGACTAATGAAAAACTGTTTTTT. Translated, it gives CASSQEDHGTGSTNEKLFF. This chain connects TRBV4-2 to TRBJ1-4, with D possibly being TRBD1 (6 bases). The length of the CDR3 is 19 residues. Germline V gene data show CDR1 as LGHNA and CDR2 as YNFKEQ. Between the trimmed V and J ends, which lost 0 bases and 2 bases, there was a span of 19 bases.

The chain links TRBV9 to TRBJ2-1; D call uncertain. The germline V gene encodes CDR1 SGDLS and CDR2 YYNGEE. The CDR3 is 15 residues long. V dropped 0 bases and J dropped 0 bases, with 7 bases sitting between them. This CDR3 reads CASSVDSGSYNEQFF. The CDR3 bases are TGTGCCAGCAGCGTAGATTCAGGCTCCTACAATGAGCAGTTCTTC. The whole variable domain, remainder taken from reference TRBV9 and TRBJ2-1, is DSGVTQTPKHLITATGQRVTLRCSPRSGDLSVYWYQQSLDQGLQFLIQYYNGEERAKGNILERFSAQQFPDLHSELNLSSLELGDSALYFCASSVDSGSYNEQFFGPGTRLTVL.